Detailed here is one T cell receptor beta chain. Each CDR3 protein gets one entry after TCRdb re-called the 5' RACE reads with MiXCR. The repertoire holds 14,000 to 15,000 distinct CDR3 sequences, with 10% to 12% as singletons. These data are taken from a study of spatial heterogeneity in lung cancer. Noted time point: sample taken at primary tumor resection. Sequencing of whole RNA from tumor, nontumor lung or frozen PBMC involved no sorting. Germline CDR1 is SNHLY and CDR2 is FYNNEI. This CDR3 is 13 amino acids long. The V end was cut by 10 bases, the J end by 0 bases, with 12 bases between. This receptor was identified in a female donor with early-stage non-small cell lung cancer. The starting material was PBMCs, obtained at surgery. The J gene is TRBJ1-1, the V gene TRBV2; tentatively, D is TRBD1 (6 bases). The CDR3 sequence: CATRQGLNTEAFF. In DNA form, the CDR3 reads TGTGCCACACGTCAGGGGCTGAACACTGAAGCTTTCTTT.